Sequencing of this T cell receptor (beta chain) was carried out in a study of Ad26.COV2.S vaccination and SARS-CoV-2 variants. TCRdb's table, derived via immunoSEQ multiplex PCR, lists solely in-frame clones and lacks some. The sample shows about 680,000 clones, approximately 88% of them seen only once. Treatment denoted: around 19 received Ad26.COV2.S at low or high dose, single or two shots; about five received placebo; per-sample allocation not given. Day 63 following the first vaccine or placebo injection was when the samples were taken. The CDR3 spans 12 residues. Germline CDR1 and CDR2: SQVTM and ANQGSEA. Between the trimmed V and J ends, which lost 2 bases and 7 bases, there was a span of 11 bases.

The sample was peripheral blood, taken in a trial of Ad26.COV2.S vaccine versus placebo. V usage is TRBV29-1 and J usage is TRBJ2-5; D may be TRBD2 (6 bases). The source of this sequence is a person aged 18-65 years who received the Ad26.COV2.S COVID-19 vaccine or a placebo. CDR3 region: CSVETLAGTQYF. In DNA form, the CDR3 reads TGCAGCGTTGAAACACTAGCCGGGACCCAGTACTTC.